These 27 T cell receptor beta chains were all obtained from the same sample, sequenced in a study of T cells after yellow fever vaccination. TCRdb analysed the 5' RACE reads with MiXCR anew, one entry per CDR3 protein. The sample has hundreds of thousands of distinct CDR3 sequences; roughly 12% are singletons. Sequences were derived from PBMCs, sampled on the day of the yellow fever booster vaccination. Receptor source: a man aged 25 to 40 who received the YFV17D yellow fever vaccine.

In this sample, this clonotype turned up a few times. The chain couples TRBV20-1 to TRBJ2-3; TRBD2 matches at 8 bases. The CDR3 runs 14 residues. V was pared by 6 bases and J by 4 bases, with 9 bases of the junction left unmatched. Germline assignment: CDR1 DFQATT and CDR2 SNEGSKA (reference sequence). The CDR3, as DNA: TGCAGTGCGTACCAGCGGGAGAGGGCAGATACGCAGTATTTT. This translates into CSAYQRERADTQYF.

This clonotype has a handful of counts. The chain is built from TRBV6-2 or TRBV6-3 and TRBJ2-2; maybe TRBD2 (5 bases). Germline V CDR1 and CDR2: MNHEY, SVGEGT. This CDR3 is built from 14 residues. V was shortened by 6 bases and J by 4 bases, with 12 bases between the two germline ends. CDR3 coding DNA: TGTGCCAGCAGGGGTAAAGCGGTCACCGGGGAGCTGTTTTTT. Translated: CASRGKAVTGELFF.

A few counts support this clonotype. The V call is TRBV6-2 or TRBV6-3, the J call TRBJ2-4; perhaps TRBD1 as D (5 bases). This CDR3 contains 14 residues. Trimming stripped 7 bases from V and 0 bases from J, with 10 bases between. Germline CDR1 is MNHEY and CDR2 is SVGEGT. CDR3 DNA: TGTGCCAGCATCGACCAGGGAGCCAAAAACATTCAGTACTTC. It codes for CASIDQGAKNIQYF.

The chain uses TRBV28 and TRBJ2-7, with D unclear. Germline-derived CDR1 and CDR2 are MDHEN and SYDVKM. The CDR3 has 14 residues. Deletions cut 11 bases from V and 1 base from J, with 18 bases between. CDR3 sequence reads: CALADPLRSYEQYF. As DNA, the CDR3 is TGTGCCCTCGCGGACCCCCTGAGATCCTACGAGCAGTACTTC.

The sample holds a few counts of this clonotype. This chain links TRBV6-2 or TRBV6-3 with TRBJ2-1, with TRBD1 as a possible D gene (6 bases). This CDR3 is built from 17 residues. Trimming stripped 4 bases from V and 8 bases from J, with 24 bases between. Germline V gives CDR1 MNHEY, CDR2 SVGEGT. The CDR3 nucleotides read TGTGCCAGCAGTTTCTTAAAGATCGGTAACAGGGTTGATGAGCAGTTCTTC. This gives the protein CASSFLKIGNRVDEQFF.

This clonotype was recorded at least ten times. The gene calls are TRBV5-1 and TRBJ2-1; 9 bases line up with TRBD2. The CDR3 is 15 amino acids. Trimming at V came to 4 bases and at J to 4 bases, leaving 6 bases not matched to a gene. Germline lookup yields CDR1 SGHRS and CDR2 YFSETQ. DNA for the CDR3: TGCGCCAGCAGCGTACTAGCGGGCCCTTACAATGAGCAGTTCTTC. This gives the protein CASSVLAGPYNEQFF.

The chain carries TRBV7-8 and TRBJ2-2; D not certain. The germline V gene has CDR1 SGHVS and CDR2 FQNEAQ. V lost 5 bases, J lost 4 bases, and 11 bases lay in between. The CDR3 loop spans 14 amino acids. CDR3 sequence (DNA): TGTGCCAGCAGCAACGGCATTACCACCGGGGAGCTGTTTTTT. It specifies CASSNGITTGELFF.

The V gene is TRBV7-2, the J gene TRBJ2-4, with TRBD2 matching over 9 bases. The germline gives CDR1 SGHTA, CDR2 FQGNSA. The CDR3 is 21 amino acids. Trimming took 0 bases from V and 1 from J; bases not matched to a gene: 16. The DNA of the CDR3 is TGTGCCAGCAGCTTAGCGGGGGCGGGAGGGCCGGCAAGGGTTGCCAAAAACATTCAGTACTTC. It yields the protein CASSLAGAGGPARVAKNIQYF.

This clonotype was observed a few times. V gene TRBV14 combines with J gene TRBJ2-1, with D possibly being TRBD2 (5 bases). V dropped 2 bases and J dropped 11 bases, with 19 bases sitting between them. In germline, CDR1 is SGHDN, CDR2 FVKESK. The CDR3 covers 15 residues. CDR3 coding DNA: TGTGCCAGCAGCCAATTGGACTTCCCCGGCCATAAGCAGTTCTTC. Encoded protein: CASSQLDFPGHKQFF.

The table lists this clonotype with a few counts. J is TRBJ1-3 and V is TRBV28; D is ambiguous. Looked up from germline, CDR1 is MDHEN and CDR2 is SYDVKM. The CDR3 extends over 15 amino acids. V was shortened by 5 bases and J by 0 bases, with 11 bases between the two germline ends. CDR3: CASSPDGVSGNTIYF. The CDR3 DNA reads as TGTGCCAGCAGTCCGGACGGAGTCTCTGGAAACACCATATATTTT.

This clonotype was recorded a few times. This chain joins TRBV5-1 and TRBJ2-5; D is possibly TRBD1 or TRBD2 (5 bases each). Between the trimmed V and J ends, which lost 4 bases and 3 bases, there was a span of 13 bases. This CDR3 contains 14 residues. Germline CDR1 and CDR2: SGHRS and YFSETQ. CDR3 sequence reads: CASSHGTTEETQYF. Here the CDR3 DNA reads TGCGCCAGCAGCCACGGGACGACGGAAGAGACCCAGTACTTC.

The chain recombines TRBV13 with TRBJ2-3; D is unclear. Per germline, CDR1 PRHDT and CDR2 FYEKMQ (reference sequence). This CDR3 contains 16 residues. V lost 0 bases and J lost 1, with 11 bases in between. CDR3 DNA: TGTGCCAGCAGCTTAGGGTCCGGGCTACGCACAGATACGCAGTATTTT. Amino acid sequence: CASSLGSGLRTDTQYF.

The V and J genes are TRBV30 and TRBJ2-5; 9 bases map to TRBD1. Germline CDR1 GTSNPN, CDR2 SVGIG (reference sequence). V dropped 3 bases and J dropped 1; count of bases not matched to a gene: 0. The CDR3 totals 13 residues. The CDR3 nucleotides read TGTGCCTGGAGGGGACAGGGCCAAGAGACCCAGTACTTC. Encoded protein: CAWRGQGQETQYF.

This clonotype was counted between two and nine times. The rearrangement links TRBV29-1 to TRBJ2-3; D is possibly TRBD1 (5 bases). V lost 6 bases and J lost 2, with 12 bases in between. Per germline, CDR1 SQVTM and CDR2 ANQGSEA. The CDR3 is 13 amino acids. The DNA for the CDR3 is TGCAGCGTATTTCCAGGGCCCACAGATACGCAGTATTTT. Its translation: CSVFPGPTDTQYF.

In its sample, this clonotype was seen a few times. The chain uses TRBV12-3 or TRBV12-4 and TRBJ2-7; D is ambiguous. The CDR3 is made up of 13 amino acids. The ends were cut back, 1 base at V and 6 bases at J, with 10 bases in the middle. Here the CDR3 DNA reads TGTGCCAGCAGTTTAGGGACCAACGGCGAGCAGTACTTC. As protein: CASSLGTNGEQYF.

This clonotype showed up just a few times. The CDR3 DNA reads as TGTGCCTGGAGTGTAGGGCTGACACATCAAGAGACCCAGTACTTC. This sequence encodes CAWSVGLTHQETQYF. The chain couples TRBV30 to TRBJ2-5; no clear D. Germline CDR1 GTSNPN, CDR2 SVGIG (reference sequence). This CDR3 contains 15 residues. V lost 0 bases, J lost 2 bases, and 13 bases lay in between.

This clonotype has ten or more counts. The rearrangement joins TRBV5-1 to TRBJ2-1; 7 nucleotides line up with TRBD1. This CDR3 has 19 residues. The ends lost 0 bases at V and 0 bases at J; junction bases unmatched: 12. Germline CDR1 is SGHRS and CDR2 is YFSETQ. CDR3 sequence: CASSLGENRGSYSYNEQFF. The CDR3 DNA is TGCGCCAGCAGCTTGGGGGAAAACAGGGGATCCTACTCCTACAATGAGCAGTTCTTC.

V usage is TRBV7-2 and J usage is TRBJ2-1, with a possible D match to TRBD2 (5 bases). CDR3 length equals 14 residues. Germline CDR1 is SGHTA and CDR2 is FQGNSA. Trimming left V 2 bases short and J 8 bases short, with 13 bases between. DNA of the CDR3: TGTGCCAGCAGCTTAAGAGCTAGCTCGGATGAGCAGTTCTTC. Protein sequence: CASSLRASSDEQFF.

This clonotype showed up just a few times. The J gene is TRBJ2-2, the V gene TRBV3-1; D unresolved. The V and J ends lost 0 bases and 13 bases respectively, with 12 bases between them. The CDR3 extends over 13 amino acids. Germline CDR1 and CDR2: LGHDT and YNNKEL (reference sequence). The CDR3 DNA reads TGTGCCAGCAGCCAAGATGGCCTGAACTTGCTGTTTTTT. This encodes CASSQDGLNLLFF.

This clonotype has just a few counts. The chain couples TRBV7-9 to TRBJ2-1; 7 nucleotides match TRBD2. Trimming at V came to 5 bases and at J to 7 bases, leaving 14 bases not matched to a gene. The CDR3 runs 16 residues. Germline V lookup: CDR1 SEHNR, CDR2 FQNEAQ (reference sequence). This chain's CDR3 is CASSTYLAELGNEQFF. Written as DNA, the CDR3 is TGTGCCAGCAGCACCTATCTAGCGGAGCTGGGTAATGAGCAGTTCTTC. The full variable domain, completed using reference TRBV7-9 and TRBJ2-1, is DTGVSQNPRHKITKRGQNVTFRCDPISEHNRLYWYRQTLGQGPEFLTYFQNEAQLEKSRLLSDRFSAERPKGSFSTLEIQRTEQGDSAMYLCASSTYLAELGNEQFFGPGTRLTVL.

CDR3 nucleotide sequence: TGTGCCATCAGTGAAAGGGACAGGGGGAACTATGGCTACACCTTC. Amino acid sequence: CAISERDRGNYGYTF. This chain links TRBV10-3 with TRBJ1-2, with 11 bases identical to TRBD1. The CDR3 runs to 15 residues. Germline V lookup: CDR1 ENHRY, CDR2 SYGVKD. Unmatched junction bases numbered 2, after V lost 3 bases and J lost 2 bases.

This clonotype showed up just a few times. V and J are TRBV7-2 and TRBJ2-7; D call uncertain. The length of the CDR3 is 15 residues. V was pared by 1 base and J by 1 base, with 11 bases between. CDR1 SGHTA and CDR2 FQGNSA come from the germline V gene. The CDR3 region is CASSLEVLGSYEQYF. CDR3 DNA sequence: TGTGCCAGCAGCTTAGAGGTTTTGGGGTCCTACGAGCAGTACTTC.

This clonotype has just one count. The V call is TRBV6-5, the J call TRBJ2-7; D is unclear. Germline V gene data show CDR1 as MNHEY and CDR2 as SVGAGI. V lost 2 bases and J lost 4, with 9 bases in between. The CDR3 is made up of 13 amino acids. CDR3 DNA sequence: TGTGCCAGCAGTTACGAACTGAATTACGAGCAGTACTTC. Its protein is CASSYELNYEQYF.

This clonotype was observed a handful of times. This sequence joins TRBV28 and TRBJ1-5; TRBD1 is a possible D gene (6 bases). V was shortened by 0 bases and J by 7 bases, with 16 bases between the two germline ends. The CDR3 contains 16 residues. Germline CDR1 is MDHEN and CDR2 is SYDVKM. CDR3 sequence reads: CASSLWWTDFGQPQHF. The CDR3 nucleotides are TGTGCCAGCAGTTTATGGTGGACAGACTTTGGGCAGCCCCAGCATTTT. The full variable domain, its missing parts supplied by reference TRBV28 and TRBJ1-5, is DVKVTQSSRYLVKRTGEKVFLECVQDMDHENMFWYRQDPGLGLRLIYFSYDVKMKEKGDIPEGYSVSREKKERFSLILESASTNQTSMYLCASSLWWTDFGQPQHFGDGTRLSIL.

This clonotype was observed at least ten times. The CDR3: CASRAGGEQFF. The CDR3 DNA follows: TGTGCCTCCCGAGCGGGAGGAGAGCAGTTCTTC. V is TRBV27 and J is TRBJ2-1, with 9 bases identical to TRBD2. The CDR3 consists of 11 residues. V shed 11 bases and J 10 bases; nucleotides not matched to a gene: 6. In germline, CDR1 is MNHEY, CDR2 SMNVEV (reference sequence).

There are a few counts of this clonotype. The gene calls are TRBV4-3 and TRBJ2-3, with 11 bases matching TRBD2. The length of the CDR3 is 18 residues. V lost 5 bases to trimming and J lost 1 base; unmatched junction nucleotides: 11. Germline CDR1 is LGHNA and CDR2 is YSLEER. CDR3 in amino acids: CASSLTSGMGRGTDTQYF. CDR3 sequence (DNA): TGCGCCAGCAGCTTGACTAGCGGGATGGGACGGGGCACAGATACGCAGTATTTT.

The chain joins TRBV20-1 to TRBJ2-3; 9 bases are a match to TRBD1. Germline V gene data show CDR1 as DFQATT and CDR2 as SNEGSKA (reference sequence). The length of the CDR3 is 14 residues. V dropped 6 bases and J dropped 1; count of bases not matched to a gene: 5. The CDR3 is CSANHRGRTDTQYF. Written as DNA, the CDR3 is TGCAGTGCAAACCACAGGGGGCGCACAGATACGCAGTATTTT.